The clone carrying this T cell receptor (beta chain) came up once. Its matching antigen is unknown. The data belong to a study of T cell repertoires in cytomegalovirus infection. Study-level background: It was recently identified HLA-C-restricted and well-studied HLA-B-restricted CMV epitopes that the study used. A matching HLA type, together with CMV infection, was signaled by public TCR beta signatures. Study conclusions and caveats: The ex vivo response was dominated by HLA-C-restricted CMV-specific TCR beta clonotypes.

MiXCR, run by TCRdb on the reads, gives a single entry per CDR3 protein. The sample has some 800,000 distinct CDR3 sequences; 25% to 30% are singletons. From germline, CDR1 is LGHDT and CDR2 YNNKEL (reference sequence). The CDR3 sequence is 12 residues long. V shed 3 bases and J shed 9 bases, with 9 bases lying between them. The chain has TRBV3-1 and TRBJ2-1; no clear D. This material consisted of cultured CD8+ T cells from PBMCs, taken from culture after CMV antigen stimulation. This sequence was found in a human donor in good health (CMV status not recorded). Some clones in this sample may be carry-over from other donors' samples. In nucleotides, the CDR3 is TGTGCCAGCAGCCATGCGGCCGGTGAGCAGTTCTTC. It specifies CASSHAAGEQFF.